The clone carrying this T cell receptor (beta chain) was picked up many times. Produced via immunoSEQ multiplex PCR; TCRdb's table is partial and in-frame only. The sample consists of 350,000 to 450,000 clones, 75% to 90% of them appearing once. The data belong to a study of Ad26.COV2.S vaccination and SARS-CoV-2 variants. Noted treatment: some 20 received Ad26.COV2.S at low or high dose, single or two shots; five or six received placebo; per-sample allocation not given. Sampling was performed 63 days after the first vaccine or placebo injection. The V and J ends lost 8 bases and 0 bases, in that order; junction bases with no gene match: 6. Germline V gives CDR1 MDHEN, CDR2 SYDVKM. This CDR3 has 14 residues.

The starting material was peripheral blood, obtained in a trial of Ad26.COV2.S vaccine versus placebo. The chain couples TRBV28 to TRBJ1-1; the match to TRBD1 covers 7 bases. This clonotype was sampled from a person between 18 and 59 years old who received the Ad26.COV2.S COVID-19 vaccine or a placebo. The CDR3 bases are TGTGCCAGCGGTGAGGGGGCGATGAACACTGAAGCTTTCTTT. Protein: CASGEGAMNTEAFF.